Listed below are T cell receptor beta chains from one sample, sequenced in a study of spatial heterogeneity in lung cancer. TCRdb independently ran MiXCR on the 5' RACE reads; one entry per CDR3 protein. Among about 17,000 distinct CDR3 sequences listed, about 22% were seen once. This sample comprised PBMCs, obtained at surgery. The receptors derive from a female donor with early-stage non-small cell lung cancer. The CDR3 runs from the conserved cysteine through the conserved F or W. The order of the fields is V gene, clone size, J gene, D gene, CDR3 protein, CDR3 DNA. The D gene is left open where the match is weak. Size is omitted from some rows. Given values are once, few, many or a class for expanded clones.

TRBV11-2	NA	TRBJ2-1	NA	CASSPNLQRFANEQFF	TGTGCCAGCAGCCCTAATCTCCAGAGGTTCGCTAATGAGCAGTTCTTC
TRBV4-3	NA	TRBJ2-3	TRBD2	CASSQGGLAGVGDTQYF	TGCGCCAGCAGCCAAGGAGGATTAGCGGGAGTGGGGGATACGCAGTATTTT
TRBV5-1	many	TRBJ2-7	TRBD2	CASSLISGSYEQYF	TGCGCCAGCAGCTTGATTAGCGGGAGCTACGAGCAGTACTTC
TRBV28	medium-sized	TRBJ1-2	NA	CASSFFDGYTF	TGTGCCAGCAGTTTCTTCGATGGCTACACCTTC
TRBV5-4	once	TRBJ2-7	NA	CASSLEAGSSYEQYF	TGTGCCAGCAGCTTGGAAGCGGGCAGCTCCTACGAGCAGTACTTC
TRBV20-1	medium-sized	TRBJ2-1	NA	CSAGRNLEGNEQFF	TGCAGTGCTGGAAGAAATCTCGAAGGAAATGAGCAGTTCTTC
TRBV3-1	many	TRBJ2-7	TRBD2	CASSTYGGGRSSYEQYF	TGTGCCAGCAGTACTTACGGGGGCGGGAGGAGCTCCTACGAGCAGTACTTC
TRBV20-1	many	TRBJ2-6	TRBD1	CSARGTDSSGANVLTF	TGCAGTGCTAGGGGGACAGATAGCTCTGGGGCCAACGTCCTGACTTTC
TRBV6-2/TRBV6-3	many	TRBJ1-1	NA	CASRQPHRGGNTEAFF	TGTGCCAGCAGACAACCGCACAGAGGCGGGAACACTGAAGCTTTCTTT
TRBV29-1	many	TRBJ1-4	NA	CSVGQGYGLFF	TGCAGCGTTGGCCAGGGGTACGGACTGTTTTTT
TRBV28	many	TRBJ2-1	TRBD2	CASSQGLAAYNEQFF	TGTGCCAGCAGTCAAGGACTAGCGGCCTACAATGAGCAGTTCTTC
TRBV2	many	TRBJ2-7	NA	CASRSGRVVYEQYF	TGTGCCAGCAGATCTGGCAGGGTTGTCTACGAGCAGTACTTC
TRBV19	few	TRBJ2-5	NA	CASSILAGTEQETQYF	TGTGCCAGTAGTATCCTCGCGGGGACAGAACAAGAGACCCAGTACTTC
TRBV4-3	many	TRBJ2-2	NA	CASSQGQNTGGLFF	TGCGCCAGCAGCCAAGGGCAAAACACCGGGGGGCTGTTTTTT
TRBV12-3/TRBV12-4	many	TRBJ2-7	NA	CASSSRLAGGWEQYF	TGTGCCAGCAGTTCTCGACTAGCAGGGGGATGGGAGCAGTACTTC
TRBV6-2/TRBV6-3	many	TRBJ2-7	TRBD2	CATWKREKMPHEQYF	TGTGCCACCTGGAAGCGGGAGAAGATGCCCCACGAGCAGTACTTC
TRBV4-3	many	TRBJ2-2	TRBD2	CASSHPFLETSGRENTGELFF	TGCGCCAGCAGCCACCCCTTCCTTGAGACTAGCGGGAGAGAGAACACCGGGGAGCTGTTTTTT
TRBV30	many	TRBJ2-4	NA	CAWEDRGNIQYF	TGTGCCTGGGAGGATCGGGGAAACATTCAGTACTTC
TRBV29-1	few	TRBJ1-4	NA	CSATGPDSSNEKLFF	TGCAGCGCCACGGGGCCGGACAGTTCTAATGAAAAACTGTTTTTT
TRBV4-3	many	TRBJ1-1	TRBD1	CASSPKPGGRAFF	TGCGCCAGCAGCCCTAAGCCAGGGGGCCGTGCTTTCTTT
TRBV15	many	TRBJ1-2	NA	CATSTNTFGYTF	TGTGCCACCAGCACCAACACGTTTGGCTACACCTTC
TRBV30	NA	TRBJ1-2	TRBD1	CAWRPDRNYGYTF	TGTGCCTGGAGACCGGACAGGAACTATGGCTACACCTTC
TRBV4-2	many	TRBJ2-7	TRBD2	CASSQDRTSGSEQYF	TGTGCCAGCAGCCAAGATAGAACTAGCGGGAGCGAGCAGTACTTC
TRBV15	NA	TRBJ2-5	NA	CATSRTDWGLETQYF	TGTGCCACCAGCAGGACCGACTGGGGATTAGAGACCCAGTACTTC
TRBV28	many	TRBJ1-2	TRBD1	CASSQGQQGYTF	TGTGCCAGCAGCCAGGGACAGCAAGGCTACACCTTC